A single sample is the source of the 11 T cell receptor beta chains below, sequenced in a study of cytomegalovirus exposure and HLA in healthy donors. PCR was performed using 60 Vbeta and 13 Jbeta primers. Sequencing was performed with immunoSEQ multiplex PCR; in TCRdb, only in-frame clones are kept and a portion is missing. The ten most abundant clones cover roughly 9.6% of a sample with 60,000 or so clones. The sample taken for sequencing was PBMCs. These receptors all come from a man aged 50-60 years in good health and CMV-seropositive.

This chain links TRBV7-9 with TRBJ2-5; a possible D gene is TRBD2 (5 bases). Germline V gives CDR1 SEHNR, CDR2 FQNEAQ (reference sequence). The CDR3 extends over 16 amino acids. Trimming stripped 5 bases from V and 2 bases from J, with 18 bases between. The CDR3 sequence: CASSRGLPRGQETQYF. CDR3 nucleotide sequence: TGTGCCAGCAGCCGTGGACTGCCTAGAGGGCAAGAGACCCAGTACTTC.

V usage is TRBV18 and J usage is TRBJ2-7, with TRBD1 matching over 7 bases. The V gene's germline CDR1 is KGHSH and CDR2 LQKENI. The trim removed 1 base at V and 4 bases at J, leaving 4 bases unmatched. The CDR3 is 14 amino acids. The CDR3 nucleotides are TGTGCCAGCTCACCACTCGCCAGGGGGTACGAGCAGTACTTC. Its protein is CASSPLARGYEQYF.

This chain connects TRBV4-1 to TRBJ1-3; D call uncertain. V was trimmed by 0 bases and J by 0 bases, leaving 9 bases between them. The CDR3 extends over 16 amino acids. Per the germline V gene, CDR1 is MGHRA and CDR2 is YSYEKL. CDR3: CASSQEGRGSGNTIYF. The CDR3 nucleotides are TGCGCCAGCAGCCAAGAAGGCCGAGGCTCTGGAAACACCATATATTTT.

This chain uses TRBV27 with TRBJ2-7, with D unclear. Germline CDR1 MNHEY, CDR2 SMNVEV (reference sequence). Trimming removed 5 bases at V and 0 bases at J, with 5 bases between. This CDR3 comprises 12 residues. Here the CDR3 DNA reads TGTGCCAGCAGTCCCTCCTCCTACGAGCAGTACTTC. Amino acid sequence: CASSPSSYEQYF.

J is TRBJ2-3 and V is TRBV28; 7 nucleotides match TRBD2. The CDR3 spans 15 residues. The germline CDR1 and CDR2 sequences are MDHEN and SYDVKM. J lost 0 bases, V lost 3 bases, and 3 bases had no gene match. The chain's CDR3 is CASSLRGGSTDTQYF. The DNA for the CDR3 is TGTGCCAGCAGTTTGCGGGGAGGGAGCACAGATACGCAGTATTTT.

The chain links TRBV27 to TRBJ2-2; 10 nucleotides match TRBD1. Germline-derived CDR1 and CDR2 are MNHEY and SMNVEV (reference sequence). The CDR3 loop spans 17 amino acids. V lost 4 bases and J lost 9; bases outside the gene matches: 14. The CDR3 nucleotides read TGTGCCAGCAGTTCACAGGGCCTGGACAGGGGGGGGCGGGAGCTGTTTTTT. Protein product: CASSSQGLDRGGRELFF.

This rearrangement joins TRBV27 to TRBJ2-7; 7 nucleotides align to TRBD1. Germline V gene data show CDR1 as MNHEY and CDR2 as SMNVEV (reference sequence). V dropped 9 bases and J dropped 5; count of bases not matched to a gene: 10. The CDR3 is 13 amino acids. The CDR3 is CARGETGSHEQYF. DNA of the CDR3: TGTGCCAGGGGCGAGACAGGGTCCCACGAGCAGTACTTC.

V and J are TRBV5-4 and TRBJ2-7; 8 nucleotides agree with TRBD1. The CDR3 covers 12 residues. Unmatched junction bases numbered 2, after V lost 4 bases and J lost 5 bases. Looked up from germline, CDR1 is SGHNT and CDR2 is YYREEE (reference sequence). CDR3 sequence (DNA): TGTGCCAGCAGCCCGACAGGGGACGAGCAGTACTTC. This gives the protein CASSPTGDEQYF.

The V call is TRBV18, the J call TRBJ2-7; 11 nucleotides line up with TRBD1. Germline V gene data show CDR1 as KGHSH and CDR2 as LQKENI. Trimming took 0 bases from V and 2 from J; bases not matched to a gene: 0. The CDR3 runs to 15 residues. The CDR3 region has the DNA TGTGCCAGCTCACCACCGGGACAGGGGGCCTACGAGCAGTACTTC. Translating it yields CASSPPGQGAYEQYF.

This chain uses TRBV5-6 with TRBJ2-5; 11 nucleotides agree with TRBD2. The DNA end is more similar to TRBJ2-7, so the J call may be wrong. The CDR3 has 14 amino acids. The germline V gene encodes CDR1 SGHDT and CDR2 YYEEEE. The CDR3 reads CASRPGLAAYEQYF. CDR3 sequence (DNA): TGTGCCAGCAGGCCGGGACTAGCGGCTTACGAGCAGTACTTC.

The CDR3 reads CASSVQSPQETQYF. The CDR3 bases are TGTGCCAGCAGTGTCCAGTCTCCACAAGAGACCCAGTACTTC. The chain links TRBV2 to TRBJ2-5; D ambiguous. V shed 4 bases and J shed 2 bases, with 11 bases lying between them. The length of the CDR3 is 14 residues. In germline, CDR1 is SNHLY, CDR2 FYNNEI.